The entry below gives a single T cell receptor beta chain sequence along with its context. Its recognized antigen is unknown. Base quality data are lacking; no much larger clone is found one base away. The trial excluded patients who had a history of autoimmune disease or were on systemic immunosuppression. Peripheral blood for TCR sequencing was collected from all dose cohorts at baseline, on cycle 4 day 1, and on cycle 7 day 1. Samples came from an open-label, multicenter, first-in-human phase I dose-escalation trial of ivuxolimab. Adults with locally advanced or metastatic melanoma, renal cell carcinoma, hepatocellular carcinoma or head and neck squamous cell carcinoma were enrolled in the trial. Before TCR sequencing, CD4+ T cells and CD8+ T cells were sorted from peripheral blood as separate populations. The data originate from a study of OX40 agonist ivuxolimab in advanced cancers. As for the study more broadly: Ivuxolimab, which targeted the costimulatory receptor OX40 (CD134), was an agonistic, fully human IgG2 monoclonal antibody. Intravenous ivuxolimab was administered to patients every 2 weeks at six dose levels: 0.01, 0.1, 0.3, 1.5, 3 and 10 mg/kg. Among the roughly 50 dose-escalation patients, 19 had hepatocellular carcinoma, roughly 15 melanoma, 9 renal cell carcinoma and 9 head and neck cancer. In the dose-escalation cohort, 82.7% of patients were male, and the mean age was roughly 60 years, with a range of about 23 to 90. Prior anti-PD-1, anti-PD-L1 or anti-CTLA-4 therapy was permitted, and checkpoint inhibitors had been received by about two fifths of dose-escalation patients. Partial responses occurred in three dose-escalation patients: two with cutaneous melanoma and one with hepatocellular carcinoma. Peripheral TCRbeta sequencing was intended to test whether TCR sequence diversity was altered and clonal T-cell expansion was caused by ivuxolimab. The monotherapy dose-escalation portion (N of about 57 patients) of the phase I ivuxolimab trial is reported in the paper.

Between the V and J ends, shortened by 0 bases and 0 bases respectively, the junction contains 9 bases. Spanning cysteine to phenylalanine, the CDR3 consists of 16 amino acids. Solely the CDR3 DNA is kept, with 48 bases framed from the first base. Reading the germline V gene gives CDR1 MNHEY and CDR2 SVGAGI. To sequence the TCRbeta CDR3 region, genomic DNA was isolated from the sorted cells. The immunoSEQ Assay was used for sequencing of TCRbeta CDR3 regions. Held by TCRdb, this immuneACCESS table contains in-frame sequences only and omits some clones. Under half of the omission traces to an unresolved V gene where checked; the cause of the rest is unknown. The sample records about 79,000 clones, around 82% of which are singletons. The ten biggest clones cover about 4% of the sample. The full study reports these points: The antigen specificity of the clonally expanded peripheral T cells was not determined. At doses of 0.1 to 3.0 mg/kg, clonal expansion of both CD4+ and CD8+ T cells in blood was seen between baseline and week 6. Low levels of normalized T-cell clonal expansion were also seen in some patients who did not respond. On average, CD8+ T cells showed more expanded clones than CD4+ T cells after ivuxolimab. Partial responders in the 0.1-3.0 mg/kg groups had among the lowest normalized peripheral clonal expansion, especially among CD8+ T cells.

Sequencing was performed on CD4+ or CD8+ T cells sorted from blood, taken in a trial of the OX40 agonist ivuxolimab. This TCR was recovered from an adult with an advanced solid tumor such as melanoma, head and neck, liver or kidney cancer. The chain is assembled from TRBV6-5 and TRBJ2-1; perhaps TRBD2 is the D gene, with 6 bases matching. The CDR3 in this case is CASSYSGGYSYNEQFF. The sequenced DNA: TGTGCCAGCAGTTACTCTGGGGGGTACTCCTACAATGAGCAGTTCTTC.